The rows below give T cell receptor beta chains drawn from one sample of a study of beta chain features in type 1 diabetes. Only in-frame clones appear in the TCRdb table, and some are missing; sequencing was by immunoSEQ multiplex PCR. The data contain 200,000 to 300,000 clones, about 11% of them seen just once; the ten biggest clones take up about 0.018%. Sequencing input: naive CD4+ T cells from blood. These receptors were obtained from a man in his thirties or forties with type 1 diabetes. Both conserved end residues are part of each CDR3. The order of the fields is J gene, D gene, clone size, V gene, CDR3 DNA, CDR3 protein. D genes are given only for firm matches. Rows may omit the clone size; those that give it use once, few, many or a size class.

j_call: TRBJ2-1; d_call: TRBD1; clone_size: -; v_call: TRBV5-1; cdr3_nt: TGCGCCAGCAGTACCGATGGACAGGGGAGCAATGAGCAGTTCTTC; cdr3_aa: CASSTDGQGSNEQFF
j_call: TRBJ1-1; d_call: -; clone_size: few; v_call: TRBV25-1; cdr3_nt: TGTGCCAGCAGTGCCACAGGTATTTCTGAAGCTTTCTTT; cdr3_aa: CASSATGISEAFF
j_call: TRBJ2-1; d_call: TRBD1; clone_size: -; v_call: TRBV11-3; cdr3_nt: TGTGCCAGCAGCTTGGGGGGACAGGGGCCCCATGAGCAGTTCTTC; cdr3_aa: CASSLGGQGPHEQFF
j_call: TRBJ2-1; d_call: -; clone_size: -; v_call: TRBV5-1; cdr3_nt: TGCGCCAGCAGCTTGGAGATCCACACCGTCGAGCAGTTCTTC; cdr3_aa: CASSLEIHTVEQFF
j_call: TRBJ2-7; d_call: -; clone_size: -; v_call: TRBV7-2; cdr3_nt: TGTGCCAGCAGCCCCGTGGGGCAGTCCTACGAGCAGTACTTC; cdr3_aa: CASSPVGQSYEQYF
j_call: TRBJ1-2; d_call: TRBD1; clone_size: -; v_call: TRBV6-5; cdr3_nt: TGTGCCAGCAGAACAACAGACAGGGCGGAAGGCTACACCTTC; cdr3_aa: CASRTTDRAEGYTF
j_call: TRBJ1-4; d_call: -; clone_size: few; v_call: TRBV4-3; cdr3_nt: TGCGCCAGCAGCGAACTCAGGGGATATAATGAAAAACTGTTTTTT; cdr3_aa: CASSELRGYNEKLFF
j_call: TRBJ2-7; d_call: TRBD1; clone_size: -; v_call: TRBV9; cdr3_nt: TGTGCCAGCAGCCCCCGACAGGGACCCTACGAGCAGTACTTC; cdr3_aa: CASSPRQGPYEQYF
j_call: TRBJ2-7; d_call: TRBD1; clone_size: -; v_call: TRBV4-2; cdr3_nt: TGTGCCAGCAGCCAAGTCGGGCAGGGGGTTTCCGAGCAGTACTTC; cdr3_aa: CASSQVGQGVSEQYF
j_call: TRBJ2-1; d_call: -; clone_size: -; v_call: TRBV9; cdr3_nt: TGTGCCAGCAGCGCCCCGGACTCCTTCGGGGAGCAGTTCTTC; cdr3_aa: CASSAPDSFGEQFF
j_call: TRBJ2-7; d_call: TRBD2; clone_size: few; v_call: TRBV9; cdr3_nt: TGTGCCAGCAGCGTAGGCCAAGCGGGGGCCTACGAGCAGTACTTC; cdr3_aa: CASSVGQAGAYEQYF
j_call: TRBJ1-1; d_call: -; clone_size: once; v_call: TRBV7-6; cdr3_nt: TGTGCCAGCAGCTTATACGAGAAAACTGAAGCTTTCTTT; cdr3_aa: CASSLYEKTEAFF
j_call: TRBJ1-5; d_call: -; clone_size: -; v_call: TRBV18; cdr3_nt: TGTGCCAGCTCACCGGGGAGAGACAATCAGCCCCAGCATTTT; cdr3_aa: CASSPGRDNQPQHF
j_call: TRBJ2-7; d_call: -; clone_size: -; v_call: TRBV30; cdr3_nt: TGTGCCTGGAGTGGTAGTAGGGGACAATACTACGAGCAGTACTTC; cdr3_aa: CAWSGSRGQYYEQYF
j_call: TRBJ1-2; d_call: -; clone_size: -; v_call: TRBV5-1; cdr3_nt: TGCGCCAGCAGCTTGGAGGACACTGGCTACACCTTC; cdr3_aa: CASSLEDTGYTF
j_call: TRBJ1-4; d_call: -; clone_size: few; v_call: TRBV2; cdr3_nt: TGTGCCAGCAGTGCCTGGACTCCCTCCTCAACCCCTGACTCCAGGGAAAAACTGTTTTTT; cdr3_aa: CASSAWTPSSTPDSREKLFF
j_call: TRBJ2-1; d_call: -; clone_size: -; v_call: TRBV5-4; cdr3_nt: TGTGCCAGCAGCTTAAAAGGGGCTGGGGAGCAGTTCTTC; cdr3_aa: CASSLKGAGEQFF
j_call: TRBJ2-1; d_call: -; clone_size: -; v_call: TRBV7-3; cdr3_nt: TGTGCCAGCAGCTTAGCTCAGACTAATGAGCAGTTCTTC; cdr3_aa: CASSLAQTNEQFF
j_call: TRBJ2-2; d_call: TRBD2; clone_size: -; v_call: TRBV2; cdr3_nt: TGTGCCAGCTCCGAAGGCCAAGGGACTAGTCTCACCGGGGAGCTGTTTTTT; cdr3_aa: CASSEGQGTSLTGELFF
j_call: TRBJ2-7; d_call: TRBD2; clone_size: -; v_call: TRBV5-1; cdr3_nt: TGCGCCAGCAGCTTCTCCCCGGGGGGGTACGAGCAGTACTTC; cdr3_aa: CASSFSPGGYEQYF
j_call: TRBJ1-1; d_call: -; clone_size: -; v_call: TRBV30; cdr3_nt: TGTGCCTGGATAGGCGCGGGGGCACCGAACACTGAAGCTTTCTTT; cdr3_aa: CAWIGAGAPNTEAFF
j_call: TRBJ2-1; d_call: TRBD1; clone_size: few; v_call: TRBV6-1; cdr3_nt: TGTGCCAGCAGTGAAACAGGGGGCAGAGATGAGCAGTTCTTC; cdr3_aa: CASSETGGRDEQFF
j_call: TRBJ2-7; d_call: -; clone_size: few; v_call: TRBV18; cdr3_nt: TGTGCCAGCTCACCCTCGAGCTCCTACGAGCAGTACTTC; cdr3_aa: CASSPSSSYEQYF
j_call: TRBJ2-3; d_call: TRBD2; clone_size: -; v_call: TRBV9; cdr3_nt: TGTGCCAGCAGCGTAAACGGGGGGAGCACAGATACGCAGTATTTT; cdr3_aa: CASSVNGGSTDTQYF
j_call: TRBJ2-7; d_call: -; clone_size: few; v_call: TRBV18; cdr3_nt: TGTGCCAGCTCTGCGGGGAGCTCCTACGAGCAGTACTTC; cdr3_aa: CASSAGSSYEQYF
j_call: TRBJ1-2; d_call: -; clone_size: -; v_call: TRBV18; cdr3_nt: TGTGCCAGCTCACCACTAAACTCGGATGGCTACACCTTC; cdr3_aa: CASSPLNSDGYTF
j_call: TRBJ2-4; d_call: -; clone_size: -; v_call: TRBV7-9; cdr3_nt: TGTGCCAGCAGCTTAATGAGGGCAGCCAAAAACATTCAGTACTTC; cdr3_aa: CASSLMRAAKNIQYF
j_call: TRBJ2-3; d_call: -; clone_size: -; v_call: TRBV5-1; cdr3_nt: TGCGCCAGCAGCCCGGAGAGGAGCCCACCAGATACGCAGTATTTT; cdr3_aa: CASSPERSPPDTQYF
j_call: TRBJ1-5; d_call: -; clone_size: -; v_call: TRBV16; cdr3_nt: TGTGCCAGCAGCCAAGGGGCGGCTCATCAGCCCCAGCATTTT; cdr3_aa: CASSQGAAHQPQHF
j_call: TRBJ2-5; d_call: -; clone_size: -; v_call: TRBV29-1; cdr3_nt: TGCAGCATCAACCGGAGGGAGACCCAGTACTTC; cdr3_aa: CSINRRETQYF
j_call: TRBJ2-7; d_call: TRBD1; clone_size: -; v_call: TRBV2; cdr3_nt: TGTGCCAGCAGTGATGCCCTCCAGGGGGCCTACGAGCAGTACTTC; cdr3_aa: CASSDALQGAYEQYF
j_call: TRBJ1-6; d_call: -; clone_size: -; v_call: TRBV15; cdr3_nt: TGTGCCACCAGCAGCCCGGTCGCCTCCTATAATTCACCCCTCCACTTT; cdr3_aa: CATSSPVASYNSPLHF
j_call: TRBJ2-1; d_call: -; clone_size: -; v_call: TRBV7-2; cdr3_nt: TGTGCCAGCGGGACATTCGCAAGAGGTGAGCAGTTCTTC; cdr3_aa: CASGTFARGEQFF
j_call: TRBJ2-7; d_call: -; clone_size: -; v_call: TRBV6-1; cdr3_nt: TGTGCCAGCAGTGAACAGGCAGCCAACGAGCAGTACTTC; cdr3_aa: CASSEQAANEQYF
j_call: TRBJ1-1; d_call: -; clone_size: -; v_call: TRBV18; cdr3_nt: TGTGCCAGCTCACCAGATTTTTCGGGCACTGAAGCTTTCTTT; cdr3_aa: CASSPDFSGTEAFF